This T cell receptor beta chain was observed in a study of blood T cell repertoires in COVID-19 (dated by TCRdb to the early 2020s). As for the study more broadly: Collaborator samples came from the United States, Italy and Spain and covered acute and convalescent phases of COVID-19. The prospective study material was composed of cDNA or gDNA derived from T cells, B-cell-depleted T cells, or PBMCs. Samples came from the ongoing ImmuneRACE study (first 160 participants) plus 1,254 subjects from 6 global collaborators. HLA class I and class II types, where available, came from metadata supplied by the sample provider rather than from assay-based typing. The dataset comprised deeply sampled blood TCRbeta repertoires from subjects exposed to, actively infected with, or recovered from COVID-19. A de-identified subject ID, COVID-19 status, age in years and sex were almost always included in the sample metadata. The repertoires were released in a freely available public database meant as a resource for research on the immune response to SARS-CoV-2.

Inclusive of the bounding cysteine and phenylalanine, the CDR3 is 15 residues long. Only CDR3 DNA is held: 45 bases, read in frame from base 1. V sheds 2 bases and J sheds 0 bases, leaving 8 bases between their ends. CDR1 and CDR2, looked up from the germline V gene, are MNHEY and SVGAGI. Participants in the prospective study were aged about 18 to 89 years, lived in about two dozen United States geographic areas, and enrolled through a virtual design. To assign participants to cohorts, the prospective study relied on clinical history that participants themselves reported in a screening survey and a study questionnaire. Recovered participants in ImmuneRACE Cohort 3 were defined by two consecutive negative NP/OP PCR tests, clearance by a healthcare professional, or resolution of symptoms. Each participant in the prospective study had whole blood, serum and a nasopharyngeal or oropharyngeal swab collected by mobile phlebotomists. Additional blood draws and questionnaires over an approximately 2-month period could optionally be provided by prospective study participants. Prospective study blood samples were shipped either frozen or at room temperature before DNA extraction.

Study-wide conclusions, independent of this receptor: The quantity of clinical and demographic metadata differed by source and by participant and was supplied without curation.

The immunoSEQ Assay, a bias-controlled multiplex PCR, was used to amplify TCRbeta CDR3 regions from genomic DNA. On the authors' methods: The number of nucleated cells in each sample was estimated from the amplification of reference gene primers within the assay. To quantify the absolute abundance of each unique TCRbeta CDR3 rearrangement, sequence reads were collapsed and filtered. For each sample, productive Simpson clonality was calculated as the square root of Simpson's diversity index across productive rearrangements. The table comes from immuneACCESS by way of TCRdb, which keeps in-frame sequences with V and J called. Part of the clones is missing from these tables; in studies checked, under half for an unresolved V gene and the rest for unknown reasons. V, J and clone size are taken as reported in that table, and D and trimming were inferred from the DNA itself. The sample profile shows 200,000 to 250,000 clones; 80% to 85% of them were found once. 6.8% of the sample goes to the ten largest clones.

There are a few counts of this clone. The antigen it recognizes is unknown. The record has no base qualities; no much larger clone is one base away. The clonotype originates from a woman aged 35 to 49 who had recovered from COVID-19. The sequenced sample was PBMCs or T cells enriched from blood (not recorded which). The chain was built from TRBV6-5 and TRBJ1-3; the D region possibly corresponds to TRBD1 (6 bases align). The CDR3 in this case is CASSYGGPSGNTIYF. The nucleotide sequence reads as follows: TGTGCCAGCAGTTACGGGGGCCCCTCTGGAAACACCATATATTTT.